These 5 T cell receptor beta chains originate from one sample sequenced in a study of blood T cell repertoires in COVID-19. Sequenced by immunoSEQ multiplex PCR; TCRdb stores in-frame clones only, minus some. The sample shows hundreds of thousands of clones, roughly 90% of them seen only once. The sample comprised PBMCs or T cells enriched from blood (not recorded which). These receptors came from a woman aged 18-30 years with acute COVID-19.

The chain recombines TRBV25-1 with TRBJ1-2; TRBD1 is a possible D gene (5 bases). Between the trimmed V and J ends, which lost 0 bases and 3 bases, there was a span of 8 bases. This CDR3 has 14 amino acids. Germline V CDR1 and CDR2: MGHDK, SYGVNS. The CDR3 DNA is TGTGCCAGCAGTGAATACGGGGGACACTATGGCTACACCTTC. It is translated as CASSEYGGHYGYTF.

The V gene is TRBV5-4, the J gene TRBJ2-1; 8 bases fit TRBD2. Germline CDR1 and CDR2: SGHNT and YYREEE (reference sequence). The CDR3 covers 16 residues. V lost 4 bases to trimming and J lost 2 bases; unmatched junction nucleotides: 8. The CDR3 here is CASSQSGRRPYNEQFF. DNA for the CDR3: TGTGCCAGCAGCCAAAGCGGGAGACGACCCTACAATGAGCAGTTCTTC.

The V and J genes are TRBV30 and TRBJ2-6, with TRBD1 matching 8 bases. V was pared by 7 bases and J by 0 bases, with 11 bases of the junction left unmatched. CDR1 is GTSNPN and CDR2 is SVGIG in the germline V gene (reference sequence). This CDR3 has 17 residues. The CDR3 DNA reads as TGTGCCTTACTTCCGGGACAGGTGCCCTCTGGGGCCAACGTCCTGACTTTC. This sequence encodes CALLPGQVPSGANVLTF.

The table lists this clone with many counts. This chain links TRBV7-9 with TRBJ1-6; 8 bases align to TRBD1. Trimming cost V 5 bases and J 8 bases; bases outside gene matches: 17. Per germline, CDR1 SEHNR and CDR2 FQNEAQ (reference sequence). The CDR3 sequence is 18 residues long. CDR3 DNA sequence: TGTGCCAGCAGCACCACTACACAGGGGGGGATATTGCATTCACCCCTCCACTTT. Amino acid sequence: CASSTTTQGGILHSPLHF. The whole variable domain, remainder taken from reference TRBV7-9 and TRBJ1-6, is DTGVSQNPRHKITKRGQNVTFRCDPISEHNRLYWYRQTLGQGPEFLTYFQNEAQLEKSRLLSDRFSAERPKGSFSTLEIQRTEQGDSAMYLCASSTTTQGGILHSPLHFGNGTRLTVT.

This chain uses TRBV7-2 with TRBJ2-5, with 12 bases aligning to TRBD2. CDR1 and CDR2 (germline): SGHTA, FQGNSA. This CDR3 is 18 amino acids long. Unmatched junction bases numbered 12, after V lost 3 bases and J lost 4 bases. Here the CDR3 reads CASSFRPLAGGPGETQYF. The CDR3 nucleotides are TGTGCCAGCAGCTTCCGTCCTCTAGCGGGAGGGCCCGGAGAGACCCAGTACTTC.